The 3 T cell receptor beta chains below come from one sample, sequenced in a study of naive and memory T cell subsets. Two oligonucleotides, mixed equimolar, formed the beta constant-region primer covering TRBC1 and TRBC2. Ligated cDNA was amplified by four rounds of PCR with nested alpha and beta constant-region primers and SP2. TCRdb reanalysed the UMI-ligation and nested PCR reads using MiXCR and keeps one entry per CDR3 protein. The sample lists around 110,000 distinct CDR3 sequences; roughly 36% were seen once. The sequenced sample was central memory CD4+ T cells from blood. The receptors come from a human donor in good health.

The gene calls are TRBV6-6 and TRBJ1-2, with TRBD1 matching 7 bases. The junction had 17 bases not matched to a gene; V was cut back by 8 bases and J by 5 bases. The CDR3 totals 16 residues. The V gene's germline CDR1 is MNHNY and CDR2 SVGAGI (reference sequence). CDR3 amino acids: CASSLSRGRSGYGYTF. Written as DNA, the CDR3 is TGTGCCAGCTCACTGAGCAGGGGGAGGTCGGGGTATGGCTACACCTTC.

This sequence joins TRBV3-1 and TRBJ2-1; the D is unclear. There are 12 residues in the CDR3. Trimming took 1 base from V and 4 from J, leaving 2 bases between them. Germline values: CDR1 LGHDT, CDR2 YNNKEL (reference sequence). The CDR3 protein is CASSQGYNEQFF. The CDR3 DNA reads TGTGCCAGCAGCCAAGGGTACAATGAGCAGTTCTTC.

The CDR3 protein is CASSVTGYSGELFF. The DNA of the CDR3 is TGTGCCAGCAGTGTTACAGGATACTCCGGGGAGCTGTTTTTT. This chain connects TRBV2 to TRBJ2-2, with D perhaps matching TRBD1 (5 bases). The germline gives CDR1 SNHLY, CDR2 FYNNEI. V was pared by 4 bases and J by 6 bases, with 12 bases between. The CDR3 is 14 amino acids.